This passage covers 16 T cell receptor beta chains from one sample sequenced in a study of CD8+CD57+ T cells in acquired aplastic anemia. Profiling that covered TCR beta VDJ and CDR3 relied on genomic DNA as its template. Each CDR3 protein gets one entry after TCRdb re-called the reads with MiXCR. The sample holds around 220,000 distinct CDR3 sequences, 40% to 60% seen once. Those patients picked for sequencing had displayed CD8+CD57+ cell expansion on flow cytometry. The source material was sorted CD4+, CD8+, or CD8+CD57+ T cells (not recorded which) from PBMCs. The receptors derive from a human donor with aplastic anemia.

To note about this clonotype: Just one base apart from a much larger clone, this may be a read error. J is TRBJ2-1 and V is TRBV20-1; 10 bases fit TRBD2. The junction had 11 bases not matched to a gene; V was cut back by 5 bases and J by 10 bases. Looked up from germline, CDR1 is DFQATT and CDR2 is SNEGSKA (reference sequence). The CDR3 runs 14 residues. CDR3 protein: CSALSGGLSYEQFF. The CDR3 region has the DNA TGCAGTGCTCTTAGCGGGGGGCTCTCCTACGAGCAGTTCTTC.

V and J are TRBV6-5 and TRBJ1-1; possibly TRBD1 for D (5 bases). V gave up 4 bases and J gave up 2 bases, with 17 bases separating them. CDR1 is MNHEY and CDR2 is SVGAGI in the germline V gene. The CDR3 runs 16 residues. The CDR3 loop reads CASSSPPGRINTEAFF. The DNA of the CDR3 is TGTGCCAGCAGTTCTCCTCCGGGACGGATAAACACTGAAGCTTTCTTT.

This rearrangement joins TRBV7-2 to TRBJ2-3; D is undetermined. V was pared by 4 bases and J by 2 bases, with 22 bases between. CDR1 and CDR2 from the germline V gene are SGHTA and FQGNSA. There are 18 residues in the CDR3. In DNA, the CDR3 is TGTGCCAGCAGCTCACTGGGCTACACCCTCCGAGACACAGATACGCAGTATTTT. Residues: CASSSLGYTLRDTDTQYF.

This clonotype was recorded many times. The chain combines TRBV12-5 with TRBJ2-1; the match to TRBD2 covers 9 bases. CDR1 and CDR2 (germline): LGHNT, FRNRAP. The CDR3 runs to 15 residues. The V and J ends lost 4 bases and 5 bases, in that order; junction bases with no gene match: 6. CDR3 in DNA: TGTGCTAGTGGTTGGAAGCGGGGGGACAACAATGAGCAGTTCTTC. This codes for CASGWKRGDNNEQFF.

Of note for this clonotype: This may come from a read error, since a much larger clone is one base off. The chain has TRBV6-9 and TRBJ2-3, with D unclear. The germline CDR1 and CDR2 sequences are MNHGY and SVAAGI. The ends were cut back, 3 bases at V and 7 bases at J, with 14 bases in the middle. This CDR3 region has 14 residues. The CDR3 here is CASSYGRLGNTQYF. CDR3 coding DNA: TGTGCCAGCAGTTACGGCCGGTTGGGGAATACGCAGTATTTT.

This chain uses TRBV7-3 with TRBJ2-3; tentatively, D is TRBD2 (7 bases). Trimming left V 3 bases short and J 4 bases short, with 20 bases between. The germline CDR1 and CDR2 sequences are SGHTA and FQGTGA. The CDR3 is 17 residues long. The DNA for the CDR3 is TGTGCCAGCAGCTTTCTTATGGGGGGCGGGGGAGCAGATACGCAGTATTTT. Its translation is CASSFLMGGGGADTQYF.

Ten or more counts support this clonotype. This chain joins TRBV6-5 and TRBJ2-7; D not resolved. The CDR3 sequence is 15 residues long. Per germline, CDR1 MNHEY and CDR2 SVGAGI. Trimming took off 0 bases at V and 0 bases at J, with 9 bases between the two ends. For the CDR3, the DNA is TGTGCCAGCAGTTACTCGAATCAAGACTCCTACGAGCAGTACTTC. Its translation: CASSYSNQDSYEQYF.

The J gene is TRBJ1-2, the V gene TRBV7-9, with 8 positions matching TRBD1. The V gene end was trimmed by 1 base and the J gene end by 1 base; junction bases not matched to a gene: 2. The germline V gene encodes CDR1 SEHNR and CDR2 FQNEAQ (reference sequence). The CDR3 is made up of 15 amino acids. The CDR3 region has the DNA TGTGCCAGCAGCTTAGGGGACAGGCTTAACTATGGCTACACCTTC. It translates to CASSLGDRLNYGYTF.

In its sample, this clonotype was seen many times. V and J are TRBV7-9 and TRBJ2-7; D gene unclear. Germline V gene data show CDR1 as SEHNR and CDR2 as FQNEAQ (reference sequence). V shed 9 bases and J shed 0 bases, with 12 bases lying between them. This CDR3 contains 13 residues. DNA for the CDR3: TGTGCCAGTCGAATCCTCAGCTCCTACGAGCAGTACTTC. Residues: CASRILSSYEQYF.

This clonotype was seen a single time. This chain connects TRBV5-6 to TRBJ1-5; TRBD1 matches at 7 bases. After removal of 3 bases from V and 5 bases from J, the junction contained 5 bases not matched to a gene. Looked up from germline, CDR1 is SGHDT and CDR2 is YYEEEE. This CDR3 has 14 amino acids. CDR3 in DNA: TGTGCCAGCAGCTCCGGGACAGCTTATCAGCCCCAGCATTTT. This codes for CASSSGTAYQPQHF.

Ten or more counts support this clonotype. One junction end does not reproduce the germline sequence, and a read error may be involved. The gene calls are TRBV7-7 and TRBJ2-3; no definite D call. The CDR3 contains 12 residues. CDR1 and CDR2 (germline): SSHAT, FNYEAQ (reference sequence). Written as DNA, the CDR3 is TGTGCTAGCAGCCGCAGTCAAGGGACGCAGTATTTT. Residues: CASSRSQGTQYF.

This clonotype was found many times. J is TRBJ1-1 and V is TRBV5-8; D remains unclear. V was shortened by 1 base and J by 0 bases, with 10 bases between the two germline ends. Germline lookup yields CDR1 SGHTS and CDR2 YDEGEE. The CDR3 has 15 amino acids. As DNA, the CDR3 is TGTGCCAGCAGCTTGCAGGCAGCGATGAACACTGAAGCTTTCTTT. Protein sequence: CASSLQAAMNTEAFF. The whole variable domain, remainder taken from reference TRBV5-8 and TRBJ1-1, is EAGVTQSPTHLIKTRGQQATLRCSPISGHTSVYWYQQALGLGLQFLLWYDEGEERNRGNFPPRFSGRQFPNYSSELNVNALELEDSALYLCASSLQAAMNTEAFFGQGTRLTVV.

In its sample, this clonotype was seen a few times. The V call is TRBV25-1, the J call TRBJ1-6, with D tentatively TRBD1 (5 bases). Trimming took off 8 bases at V and 9 bases at J, with 20 bases between the two ends. The CDR3 is made up of 15 amino acids. Germline V CDR1 and CDR2: MGHDK, SYGVNS. This CDR3 is CASSSGTEKFSPLHF. The CDR3 DNA sequence: TGTGCCAGCTCATCAGGGACTGAGAAGTTTTCACCCCTCCACTTT.

Points on this clonotype: With a much larger clone just one base away, this may be a read error. The chain employs TRBV7-8 and TRBJ1-3, with TRBD1 as a possible D gene (6 bases). The CDR3 contains 15 residues. Germline V CDR1 and CDR2: SGHVS, FQNEAQ. In DNA form, the CDR3 reads TGTGTCAGCAGCTCCGACAGGATCTCTGGAAACACCGTATATTTT. The encoded protein is CVSSSDRISGNTVYF. Supplemented by reference TRBV7-8 and TRBJ1-3, the full variable domain reads GAGVSQSPRYKVAKRGQDVALRCDPISGHVSLFWYQQALGQGPEFLTYFQNEAQLDKSGLPSDRFFAERPEGSVSTLKIQRTQQEDSAVYLCVSSSDRISGNTVYFGEGSWLTVV.

This clonotype turned up a few times. CDR3 sequence reads: CASSPSGQVYGYTF. The CDR3 nucleotides are TGTGCCAGCAGCCCAAGCGGGCAGGTCTATGGCTACACCTTC. The rearrangement uses TRBV7-2 and TRBJ1-2, with no clear D. CDR3 length equals 14 residues. Germline CDR1 is SGHTA and CDR2 is FQGNSA. The germline V and J ends were trimmed by 5 bases and 4 bases, with 14 bases remaining between them.

This clonotype was seen a single time. The chain links TRBV5-1 to TRBJ2-1; no reliable D call. The CDR3 contains 12 residues. V was shortened by 4 bases and J by 10 bases, with 12 bases between the two germline ends. Germline assignment: CDR1 SGHRS and CDR2 YFSETQ. CDR3 sequence: CASSTGDQEQFF. DNA for the CDR3: TGCGCCAGCAGCACCGGAGACCAAGAGCAGTTCTTC.